The source of this T cell receptor beta chain is a study of Ad26.COV2.S vaccination and SARS-CoV-2 variants. Study background: Participant was drawn from the COV1001 Ad26.COV2.S trial arm.

The CDR3 extends over 14 amino acids. V dropped 1 base and J dropped 3 bases, with 7 bases sitting between them. CDR1 KGHSH and CDR2 LQKENI come from the germline V gene. This clone was recorded once. TCRdb's table, derived via immunoSEQ multiplex PCR, lists solely in-frame clones and lacks some. The sample lists 300,000 to 400,000 clones, 75% to 90% occurring once. The treatment here: about 20 received Ad26.COV2.S at low or high dose, single or two shots; 5 received placebo; per-sample allocation not given. Sample collection was performed on day 63 after the first vaccine or placebo injection. The material was peripheral blood, obtained in a trial of Ad26.COV2.S vaccine versus placebo. The rearrangement uses TRBV18 and TRBJ1-3, with D possibly TRBD1 on 6 matching bases. This clonotype was sampled from a person aged 18-60 years who received the Ad26.COV2.S COVID-19 vaccine or a placebo. CDR3 residues: CASSPQGDGNTIYF. Written as DNA, the CDR3 is TGTGCCAGCTCACCACAGGGGGATGGAAACACCATATATTTT.